The rows below give T cell receptor beta chains drawn from one sample of a study of T cell responses to AZD1222 COVID-19 vaccine. Some clones are missing from TCRdb's copy, which holds only in-frame ones; the method was immunoSEQ multiplex PCR. The repertoire holds about 120,000 clones, with over 75% as singletons. Source: peripheral blood, taken on day 0 of AZD1222 vaccination. The receptors derive from an adult in good health. Each CDR3 is given with its conserved first and last residue. The order of the fields is J gene, D gene, clone size, V gene, CDR3 protein, CDR3 DNA. The D gene is left open where the match is weak. For some rows the clone size is stated as once, few or many, or as a class when expanded; others skip it.

j_gene: TRBJ1-5
d_gene: -
abundance: -
v_gene: TRBV7-2
CDR3aa: CASTPWGGNSNQPQHF
CDR3nt: TGTGCCAGCACCCCTTGGGGGGGGAATAGCAATCAGCCCCAGCATTTT

j_gene: TRBJ1-5
d_gene: -
abundance: -
v_gene: TRBV19
CDR3aa: CASRGRGQGNQPQHF
CDR3nt: TGTGCCAGTAGGGGTAGGGGCCAGGGCAATCAGCCCCAGCATTTT

j_gene: TRBJ1-1
d_gene: -
abundance: -
v_gene: TRBV2
CDR3aa: CASSERSNTEAFF
CDR3nt: TGTGCCAGCAGTGAAAGATCGAACACTGAAGCTTTCTTT

j_gene: TRBJ1-1
d_gene: -
abundance: -
v_gene: TRBV6-1
CDR3aa: CASSTPRAGNTEAFF
CDR3nt: TGTGCCAGCAGTACACCCCGGGCGGGAAACACTGAAGCTTTCTTT

j_gene: TRBJ2-2
d_gene: TRBD1
abundance: -
v_gene: TRBV2
CDR3aa: CASSWGQGRELFF
CDR3nt: TGTGCCAGCAGTTGGGGACAGGGCAGGGAGCTGTTTTTT

j_gene: TRBJ2-5
d_gene: -
abundance: -
v_gene: TRBV2
CDR3aa: CASGQSRQETQYF
CDR3nt: TGTGCCAGCGGACAATCCCGCCAAGAGACCCAGTACTTC

j_gene: TRBJ2-7
d_gene: -
abundance: -
v_gene: TRBV28
CDR3aa: CASSLLFQGSHEQYF
CDR3nt: TGTGCCAGCAGTTTACTCTTCCAGGGGAGCCACGAGCAGTACTTC

j_gene: TRBJ2-1
d_gene: TRBD1
abundance: once
v_gene: TRBV27
CDR3aa: CASSSTGRKPHEQFF
CDR3nt: TGTGCCAGCAGTTCGACAGGGCGGAAACCGCATGAGCAGTTCTTC

j_gene: TRBJ2-3
d_gene: -
abundance: once
v_gene: TRBV19
CDR3aa: CASSIGGPDTQYF
CDR3nt: TGTGCCAGTAGTATTGGGGGACCAGATACGCAGTATTTT

j_gene: TRBJ2-7
d_gene: TRBD1
abundance: few
v_gene: TRBV5-4
CDR3aa: CASRVDRGSSYEQYF
CDR3nt: TGTGCCAGCCGAGTCGACAGGGGGAGCTCCTACGAGCAGTACTTC

j_gene: TRBJ1-2
d_gene: -
abundance: -
v_gene: TRBV12-3/TRBV12-4
CDR3aa: CATPGGGDYGYTF
CDR3nt: TGTGCCACCCCGGGAGGGGGAGACTATGGCTACACCTTC

j_gene: TRBJ2-7
d_gene: -
abundance: -
v_gene: TRBV11-2
CDR3aa: CASSLGLSPREQYF
CDR3nt: TGTGCCAGCAGCTTAGGACTAAGCCCCAGAGAGCAGTACTTC

j_gene: TRBJ2-3
d_gene: -
abundance: -
v_gene: TRBV5-1
CDR3aa: CASSPGLATDTQYF
CDR3nt: TGCGCCAGCAGCCCGGGACTTGCAACAGATACGCAGTATTTT

j_gene: TRBJ2-1
d_gene: -
abundance: -
v_gene: TRBV5-1
CDR3aa: CASSPRHLTYNEQFF
CDR3nt: TGCGCCAGCAGCCCTCGACACCTTACCTACAATGAGCAGTTCTTC